This TCR beta chain was found in a study of response to subunit inactivated influenza vaccine. Study-wide points: Authors proposed each seasonal influenza vaccination draws in few new T cells.

Points on this clonotype: Its antigen is undetermined.

The CDR3 has 15 residues. Germline loops: CDR1 MNHNS, CDR2 SASEGT. The J segment lost 8 bases and the V segment lost 1 base, leaving 6 bases of the junction unmatched. TCRdb analysed the RT-PCR reads with MiXCR anew, one entry per CDR3 protein. The sample has more than 450,000 distinct CDR3 sequences, approximately 12% seen once. This chain uses TRBV6-1 with TRBJ2-1; 9 bases are shared with TRBD2. The clonotype was recovered from a middle-aged man who received an inactivated influenza vaccine. The material sequenced was PBMCs from blood, taken on the day of vaccination. The CDR3 loop is CASSEGAGGLDEQFF. DNA of the CDR3: TGTGCCAGCAGTGAAGGGGCGGGAGGGCTGGATGAGCAGTTCTTC.